In its sample, the clone carrying this TCR beta chain is large (0.1 to 1%). Its antigen is still unknown. Mouse gene names apply. The CDR3 is cut off 1 residue early in the read; its end comes from the germline J gene. The V end was cut by 6 bases, the J end by 2 bases, with 9 bases between. The length of the CDR3 is 13 residues. Germline CDR1 reads MSHET; CDR2 reads SYDVDS. Survey-depth TCRbeta CDR3 sequencing reported V/J genes and productive frequencies. Repertoires were generated with immunoSEQ multiplex PCR, while TCRdb's copy carries only in-frame clones and drops some. This sample has 8,000 to 8,500 clones, with approximately 46% found just once. This entry is derived from a study of tissue T cells after allogeneic stem cell transplantation. Findings and caveats of the study: Across patients, clones rarely overlapped, yet motif clusters were shared tissue-specifically.

The time point here: mouse harvest day 7 after allogeneic transplant. Tail vein injection delivered 10^7 T-cell-depleted bone marrow cells and 10^6 splenic CD5+ T cells. The chain links TRBV29 to TRBJ2-5; a possible D gene is TRBD1 (6 bases). The sequenced material came from gut tissue. The clonotype originates from a female BALB/c mouse given C57BL/6 T cells with graft-versus-host disease after an allogeneic hematopoietic cell transplant. The CDR3: CASSRDIQDTQYF. Incomplete CDR3 DNA: TGTGCTAGCAGCCGGGACATCCAAGACACCCAGTAC. The full variable domain, in which reference TRBV29 and TRBJ2-5 provide the parts outside the CDR3, is DMKVTQMPRYLIKRMGENVLLECGQDMSHETMYWYRQDPGLGLQLIYISYDVDSNSEGDIPKGYRVSRKKREHFSLILDSAKTNQTSVYFCASSRDIQDTQYFGPGTRLLVL.